The rows below give T cell receptor beta chains drawn from one sample of a study of T-cell reconstitution after alpha-beta-depleted transplantation in children. Via MiXCR, TCRdb re-called the PCR reads, giving one row per CDR3 protein. The table lists 490,000 or so distinct CDR3 sequences, 9.5% to 15% of them singletons, with roughly 5.4% in the top ten. The specimen comprised PBMCs from the stem cell graft donor, sampled from the stem cell graft. These receptors all stem from a human donor who donated a stem cell graft to a child with combined immunodeficiency. The CDR3 runs from the conserved cysteine through the conserved F or W. The D gene is left open where the match is weak. The size entry is marked missing in some rows and otherwise reads once, few, many or a size class.

J gene,clone size,D gene,V gene,CDR3 protein,CDR3 DNA
TRBJ1-5,few,NA,TRBV6-5,CASSYAGSNQPQHF,TGTGCCAGCAGTTACGCGGGCAGCAATCAGCCCCAGCATTTT
TRBJ2-1,few,NA,TRBV5-1,CASSAGTKYNEQFF,TGCGCCAGCAGCGCCGGGACAAAGTACAATGAGCAGTTCTTC
TRBJ1-5,NA,NA,TRBV29-1,CSAAPGEGQPQHF,TGCAGCGCTGCGCCCGGGGAGGGTCAGCCCCAGCATTTT
TRBJ2-4,few,NA,TRBV21-1,CASSKPQQAILNIQYF,TGTGCCAGCAGCAAACCCCAACAGGCGATACTAAACATTCAGTACTTC
TRBJ2-7,few,TRBD2,TRBV12-3/TRBV12-4,CASSLTSLSGRGRGEQYF,TGTGCCAGCAGTCTTACGTCCCTTAGCGGGAGGGGCAGGGGTGAGCAGTACTTC
TRBJ1-4,many,TRBD1,TRBV16,CASSTQGAVSEKLFF,TGTGCCAGCAGCACCCAGGGGGCAGTCAGTGAAAAACTGTTTTTT
TRBJ2-7,few,TRBD1,TRBV7-6,CASSKRLGQAYEQYF,TGTGCCAGCAGTAAACGACTCGGACAGGCCTACGAGCAGTACTTC
TRBJ1-5,NA,NA,TRBV7-8,CASTSRAASYSNQPQHF,TGTGCCAGCACCTCCAGGGCGGCAAGTTATAGCAATCAGCCCCAGCATTTT
TRBJ1-2,few,NA,TRBV29-1,CSVSGTRRGYTF,TGCAGCGTTTCCGGGACACGGAGGGGCTACACCTTC
TRBJ1-1,few,TRBD1,TRBV9,CASSAYDRAATEAFF,TGTGCCAGCAGCGCATACGACAGGGCGGCCACTGAAGCTTTCTTT
TRBJ2-5,NA,NA,TRBV29-1,CSVLPVGGGQTQYF,TGCAGCGTTCTCCCGGTTGGGGGAGGCCAGACCCAGTACTTC
TRBJ2-4,few,NA,TRBV6-1,CASLSQGGNIQYF,TGTGCCAGCCTTTCACAGGGGGGGAACATTCAGTACTTC
TRBJ1-2,NA,NA,TRBV7-9,CASSLVQGLDGYTF,TGTGCCAGCAGCTTAGTTCAGGGTTTGGATGGCTACACCTTC
TRBJ1-2,NA,NA,TRBV29-1,CSGSVQGANYGYTF,TGCAGCGGCTCAGTCCAGGGTGCAAACTATGGCTACACCTTC
TRBJ2-7,few,TRBD2,TRBV12-3/TRBV12-4,CASSLTSGTDQYF,TGTGCCAGCAGTTTAACCAGCGGGACTGATCAGTACTTC
TRBJ2-1,NA,TRBD1,TRBV18,CASSPGTGSFDEQFF,TGTGCCAGCTCACCCGGGACAGGGTCCTTCGATGAGCAGTTCTTC
TRBJ2-2,NA,NA,TRBV11-2,CASSHEPYGELFF,TGTGCCAGCAGCCATGAACCTTACGGGGAGCTGTTTTTT